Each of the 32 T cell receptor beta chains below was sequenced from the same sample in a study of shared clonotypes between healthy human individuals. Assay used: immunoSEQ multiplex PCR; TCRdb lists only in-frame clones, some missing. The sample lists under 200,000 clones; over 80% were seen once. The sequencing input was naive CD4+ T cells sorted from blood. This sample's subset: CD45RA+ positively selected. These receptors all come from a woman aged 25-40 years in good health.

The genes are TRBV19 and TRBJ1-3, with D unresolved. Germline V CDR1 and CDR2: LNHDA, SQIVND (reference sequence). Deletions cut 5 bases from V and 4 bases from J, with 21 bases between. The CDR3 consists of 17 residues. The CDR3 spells CASSSAPQTPSGNTIYF. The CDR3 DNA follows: TGTGCCAGTAGTTCGGCCCCGCAGACACCCTCCGGAAACACCATATATTTT.

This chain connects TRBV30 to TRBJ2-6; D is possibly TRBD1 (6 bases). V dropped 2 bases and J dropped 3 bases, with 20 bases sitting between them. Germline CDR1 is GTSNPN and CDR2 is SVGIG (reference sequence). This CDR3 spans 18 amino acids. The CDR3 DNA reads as TGTGCCTGGAGTTTCGGGACAAGGTCCGAGGGTGGGGCCAACGTCCTGACTTTC. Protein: CAWSFGTRSEGGANVLTF.

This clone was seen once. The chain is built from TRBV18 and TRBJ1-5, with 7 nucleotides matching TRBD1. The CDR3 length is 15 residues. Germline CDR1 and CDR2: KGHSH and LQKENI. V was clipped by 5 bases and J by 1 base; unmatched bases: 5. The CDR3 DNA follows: TGTGCCAGCTCATCAACAGGGGCGAGCAATCAGCCCCAGCATTTT. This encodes CASSSTGASNQPQHF.

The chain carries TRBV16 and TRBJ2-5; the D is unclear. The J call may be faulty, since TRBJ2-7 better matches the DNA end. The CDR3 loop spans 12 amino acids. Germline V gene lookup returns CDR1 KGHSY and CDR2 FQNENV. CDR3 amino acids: CASSQRSSEQYF. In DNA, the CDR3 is TGTGCCAGCAGCCAACGGAGTTCCGAGCAGTACTTC.

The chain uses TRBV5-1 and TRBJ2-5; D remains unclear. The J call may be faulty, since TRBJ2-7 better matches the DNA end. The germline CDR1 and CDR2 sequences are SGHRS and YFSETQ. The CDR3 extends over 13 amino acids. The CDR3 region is CASSFESLYEQYF. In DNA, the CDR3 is TGCGCCAGCAGCTTTGAAAGCCTCTACGAGCAGTACTTC.

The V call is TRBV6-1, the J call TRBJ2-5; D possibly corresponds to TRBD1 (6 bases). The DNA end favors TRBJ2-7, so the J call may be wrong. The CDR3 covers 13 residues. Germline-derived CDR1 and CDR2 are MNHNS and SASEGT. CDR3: CASTFDRPSEQYF. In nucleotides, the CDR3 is TGTGCCAGCACCTTCGACAGGCCCTCCGAGCAGTACTTC.

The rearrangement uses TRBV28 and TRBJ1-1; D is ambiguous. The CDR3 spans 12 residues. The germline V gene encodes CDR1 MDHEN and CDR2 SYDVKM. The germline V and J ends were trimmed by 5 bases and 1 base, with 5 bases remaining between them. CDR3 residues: CASSQENTEAFF. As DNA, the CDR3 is TGTGCCAGCAGTCAGGAGAACACTGAAGCTTTCTTT.

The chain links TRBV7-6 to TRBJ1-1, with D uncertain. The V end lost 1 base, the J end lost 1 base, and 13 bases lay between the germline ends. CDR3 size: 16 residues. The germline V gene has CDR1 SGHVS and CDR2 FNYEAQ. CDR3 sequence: CASSLVVSSTNTEAFF. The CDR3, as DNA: TGTGCCAGCAGCTTAGTGGTCAGCTCAACGAACACTGAAGCTTTCTTT.

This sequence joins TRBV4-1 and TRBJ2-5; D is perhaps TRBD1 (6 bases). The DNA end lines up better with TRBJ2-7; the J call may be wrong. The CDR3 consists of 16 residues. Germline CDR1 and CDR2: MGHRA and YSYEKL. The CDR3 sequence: CASSHPAQGLPYEQYF. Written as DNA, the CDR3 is TGCGCCAGCAGCCATCCCGCCCAGGGGCTCCCCTACGAGCAGTACTTC.

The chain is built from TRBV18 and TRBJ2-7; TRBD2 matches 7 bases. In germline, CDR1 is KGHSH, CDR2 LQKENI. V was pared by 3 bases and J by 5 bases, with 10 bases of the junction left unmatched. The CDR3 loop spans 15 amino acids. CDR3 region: CASSPIGTGGHEQYF. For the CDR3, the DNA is TGTGCCAGCTCACCTATAGGGACGGGAGGCCACGAGCAGTACTTC.

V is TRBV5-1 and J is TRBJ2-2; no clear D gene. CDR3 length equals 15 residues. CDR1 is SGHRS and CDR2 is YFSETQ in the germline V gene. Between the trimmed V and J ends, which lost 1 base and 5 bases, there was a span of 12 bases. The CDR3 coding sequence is TGCGCCAGCAGCTTGCAGGAACTCGGAACCGGGGAGCTGTTTTTT. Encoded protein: CASSLQELGTGELFF.

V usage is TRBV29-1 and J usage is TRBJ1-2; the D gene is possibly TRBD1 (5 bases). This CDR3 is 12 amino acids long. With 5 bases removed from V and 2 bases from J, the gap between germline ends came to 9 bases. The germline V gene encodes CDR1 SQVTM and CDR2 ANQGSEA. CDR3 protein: CSVRGRNYGYTF. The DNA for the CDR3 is TGCAGCGTTCGGGGACGCAACTATGGCTACACCTTC.

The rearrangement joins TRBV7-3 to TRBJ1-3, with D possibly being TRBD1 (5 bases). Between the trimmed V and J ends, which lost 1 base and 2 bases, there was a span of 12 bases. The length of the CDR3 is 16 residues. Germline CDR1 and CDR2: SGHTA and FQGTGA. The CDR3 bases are TGTGCCAGCAGCTTAATTGGCGGGGGAGCTGGAAACACCATATATTTT. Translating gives CASSLIGGGAGNTIYF.

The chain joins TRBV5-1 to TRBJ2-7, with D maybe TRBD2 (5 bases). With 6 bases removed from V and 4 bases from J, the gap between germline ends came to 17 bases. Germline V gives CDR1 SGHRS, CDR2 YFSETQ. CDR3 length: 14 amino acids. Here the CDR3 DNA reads TGCGCCAGCAAGAGGGTCCTAAATATTTACGAGCAGTACTTC. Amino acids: CASKRVLNIYEQYF.

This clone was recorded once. This CDR3 is CASSYGGPGTYEQYF. CDR3 nucleotide sequence: TGTGCCAGCAGTTACGGAGGTCCCGGAACCTACGAGCAGTACTTC. The genes are TRBV6-5 and TRBJ2-5; D may be TRBD2 (5 bases). The DNA end favors TRBJ2-7, so the J call may be wrong. Germline V gene sequence: CDR1 MNHEY, CDR2 SVGAGI. The length of the CDR3 is 15 residues.

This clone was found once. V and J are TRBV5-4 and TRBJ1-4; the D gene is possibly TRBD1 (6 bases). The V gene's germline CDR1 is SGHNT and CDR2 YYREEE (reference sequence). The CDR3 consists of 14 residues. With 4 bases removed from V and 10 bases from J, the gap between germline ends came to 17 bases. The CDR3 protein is CASSQEGVIGKLFF. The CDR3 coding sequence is TGTGCCAGCAGCCAGGAGGGGGTTATCGGAAAACTGTTTTTT.

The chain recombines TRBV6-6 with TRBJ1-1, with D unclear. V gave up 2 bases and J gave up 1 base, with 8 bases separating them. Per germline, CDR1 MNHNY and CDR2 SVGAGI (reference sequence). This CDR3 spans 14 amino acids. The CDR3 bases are TGTGCCAGCAGTTACAGGGATTCGAACACTGAAGCTTTCTTT. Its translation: CASSYRDSNTEAFF.

This CDR3 reads CASSQGQGVVDTQYF. The CDR3 DNA reads TGCGCCAGCAGCCAAGGACAGGGGGTAGTAGATACGCAGTATTTT. V and J are TRBV4-1 and TRBJ2-3, with 9 bases matching TRBD1. Germline V lookup: CDR1 MGHRA, CDR2 YSYEKL. Germline trimming cut 1 base from V and 5 bases from J; bases unmatched to any gene: 4. The CDR3 totals 15 residues.

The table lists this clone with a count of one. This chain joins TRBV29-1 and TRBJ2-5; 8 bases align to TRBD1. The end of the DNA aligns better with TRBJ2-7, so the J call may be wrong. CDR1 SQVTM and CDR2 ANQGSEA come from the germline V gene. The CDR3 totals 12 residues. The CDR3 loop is CSIRTGSYEQYF. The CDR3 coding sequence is TGCAGCATTAGGACAGGGTCCTACGAGCAGTACTTC.

For the CDR3, the DNA is TGTGCCTGGATGGGCGGAGCCAAAAACATTCAGTACTTC. It is translated as CAWMGGAKNIQYF. The chain recombines TRBV30 with TRBJ2-4; D unclear. The CDR3 runs to 13 residues. The V gene lost 4 bases and the J gene lost 0 bases, with 7 bases spanning the gap. Germline-derived CDR1 and CDR2 are GTSNPN and SVGIG (reference sequence).

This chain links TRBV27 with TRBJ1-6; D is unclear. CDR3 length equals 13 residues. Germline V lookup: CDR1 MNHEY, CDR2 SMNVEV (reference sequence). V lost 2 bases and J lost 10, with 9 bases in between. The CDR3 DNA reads TGTGCCAGCAGTTTAACGCCCTGGTCACCCCTCCACTTT. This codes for CASSLTPWSPLHF.

The CDR3 bases are TGTGCCAGCAGTGTCCTATTCGGCGGAGCCTCCTACGAGCAGTACTTC. This gives the protein CASSVLFGGASYEQYF. The chain employs TRBV27 and TRBJ2-5; D gene uncertain. The end of the DNA fits TRBJ2-7 better, so the J call may be wrong. Germline V gives CDR1 MNHEY, CDR2 SMNVEV (reference sequence). CDR3 size: 16 residues.

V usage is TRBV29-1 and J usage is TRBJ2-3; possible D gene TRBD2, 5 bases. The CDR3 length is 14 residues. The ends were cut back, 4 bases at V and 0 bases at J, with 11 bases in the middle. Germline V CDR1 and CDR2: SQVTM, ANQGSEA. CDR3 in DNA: TGCAGCGTTGCGCGGGTCACTAGCACAGATACGCAGTATTTT. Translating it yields CSVARVTSTDTQYF.

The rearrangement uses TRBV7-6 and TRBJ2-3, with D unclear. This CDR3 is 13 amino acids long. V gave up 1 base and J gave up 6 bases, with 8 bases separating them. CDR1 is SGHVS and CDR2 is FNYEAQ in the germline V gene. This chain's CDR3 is CASSLVLPDTQYF. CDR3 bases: TGTGCCAGCAGCTTAGTCCTCCCGGATACGCAGTATTTT.

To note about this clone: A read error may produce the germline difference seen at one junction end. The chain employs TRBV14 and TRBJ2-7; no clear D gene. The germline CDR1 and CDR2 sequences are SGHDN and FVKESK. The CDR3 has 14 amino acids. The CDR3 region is CASSQLQESYGQYF. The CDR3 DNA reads TGTGCCAGCAGCCAACTCCAAGAATCCTACGGGCAGTACTTC.

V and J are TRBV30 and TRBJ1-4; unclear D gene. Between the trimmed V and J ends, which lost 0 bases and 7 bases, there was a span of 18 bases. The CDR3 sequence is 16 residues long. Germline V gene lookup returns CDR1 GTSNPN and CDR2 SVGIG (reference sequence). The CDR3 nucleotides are TGTGCCTGGAGTGTTTATCTTCCAACCCCTATTGAAAAACTGTTTTTT. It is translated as CAWSVYLPTPIEKLFF.

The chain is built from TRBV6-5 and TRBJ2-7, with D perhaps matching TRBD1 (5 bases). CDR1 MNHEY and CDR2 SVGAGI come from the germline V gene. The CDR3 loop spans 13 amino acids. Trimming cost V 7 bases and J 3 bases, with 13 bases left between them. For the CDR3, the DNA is TGTGCCAGCACCTCACAGGAGCGCTACGAGCAGTACTTC. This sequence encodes CASTSQERYEQYF.

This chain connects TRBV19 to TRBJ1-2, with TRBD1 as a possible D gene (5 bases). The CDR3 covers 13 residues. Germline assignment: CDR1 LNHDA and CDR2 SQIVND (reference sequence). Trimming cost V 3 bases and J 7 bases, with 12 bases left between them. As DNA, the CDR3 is TGTGCCAGTAGTATGGGGGGAACAAGTGGCTACACCTTC. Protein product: CASSMGGTSGYTF.

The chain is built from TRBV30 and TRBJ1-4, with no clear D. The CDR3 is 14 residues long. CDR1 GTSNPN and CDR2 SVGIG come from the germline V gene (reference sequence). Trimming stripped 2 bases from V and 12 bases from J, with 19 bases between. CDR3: CAWSIRRPLVELFF. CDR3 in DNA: TGTGCCTGGAGTATACGACGGCCCTTAGTCGAACTGTTTTTT.

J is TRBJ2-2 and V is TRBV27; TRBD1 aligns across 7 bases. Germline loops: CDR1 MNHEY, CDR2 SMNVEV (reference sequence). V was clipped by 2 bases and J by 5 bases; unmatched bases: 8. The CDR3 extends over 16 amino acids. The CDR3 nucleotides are TGTGCCAGCAGTTTAAGGAATGACAGGGTTACCGGGGAGCTGTTTTTT. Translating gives CASSLRNDRVTGELFF.

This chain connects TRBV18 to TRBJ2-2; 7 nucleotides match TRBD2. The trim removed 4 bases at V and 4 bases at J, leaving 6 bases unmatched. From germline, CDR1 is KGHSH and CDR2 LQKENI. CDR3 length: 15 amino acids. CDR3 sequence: CASSRETSPTGELFF. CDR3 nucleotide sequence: TGTGCCAGCTCACGCGAGACTAGCCCCACCGGGGAGCTGTTTTTT.

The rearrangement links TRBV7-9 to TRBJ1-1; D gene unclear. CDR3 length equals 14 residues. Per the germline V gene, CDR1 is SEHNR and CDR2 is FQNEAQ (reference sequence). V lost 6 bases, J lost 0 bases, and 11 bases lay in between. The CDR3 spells CASRPNTVNTEAFF. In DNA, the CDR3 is TGTGCCAGCAGACCTAACACAGTGAACACTGAAGCTTTCTTT.